The next 23 T cell receptor beta chains were all read from a single sample in a study of T-cell memory formation after mild COVID-19. Using its own MiXCR run on the 5' RACE reads, TCRdb lists one record per CDR3 protein. The sample lists hundreds of thousands of distinct CDR3 sequences, 16% seen once, with approximately 25% in the top ten. The sample was PBMCs or a T cell subset sorted from them (not recorded which). All receptors come from a man younger than 35 who had mild COVID-19 (a few samples of this study predate the infection). Cell type and time point are not known.

The chain couples TRBV20-1 to TRBJ2-7; no firm D call. Per germline, CDR1 DFQATT and CDR2 SNEGSKA (reference sequence). The CDR3 is 10 amino acids. The V gene lost 5 bases and the J gene lost 12 bases, with 14 bases spanning the gap. CDR3 loop: CSAWGTSLYV. Here the CDR3 DNA reads TGCAGTGCTTGGGGAACGAGCCTGTACGTC.

The V gene is TRBV19, the J gene TRBJ1-6; D is possibly TRBD1 (6 bases). The V gene lost 9 bases and the J gene lost 1 base, with 10 bases spanning the gap. Looked up from germline, CDR1 is LNHDA and CDR2 is SQIVND (reference sequence). This CDR3 is 14 amino acids long. As DNA, the CDR3 is TGTGCCAGCGCAGGGGTTTCCTATAATTCACCCCTCCACTTT. It specifies CASAGVSYNSPLHF.

This clonotype came up a few times. J is TRBJ2-3 and V is TRBV18; TRBD1 matches at 8 bases. This CDR3 region has 16 residues. Trimming cost V 3 bases and J 1 base; bases outside gene matches: 6. Germline CDR1 reads KGHSH; CDR2 reads LQKENI. The CDR3 coding sequence is TGTGCCAGCTCACCGCGGACAGGGTCCGGCACAGATACGCAGTATTTT. Translating it yields CASSPRTGSGTDTQYF.

This clonotype was picked up a small number of times. The chain couples TRBV3-1 to TRBJ1-2, with D perhaps TRBD1 (5 bases). V shed 1 base and J shed 5 bases, with 14 bases lying between them. The CDR3 runs to 15 residues. Per the germline V gene, CDR1 is LGHDT and CDR2 is YNNKEL (reference sequence). The CDR3 loop is CASSQAQGARYGYTF. The CDR3 nucleotides read TGTGCCAGCAGCCAAGCCCAGGGCGCCCGGTATGGCTACACCTTC.

CDR3 loop: CASSQWTGDGYTF. In DNA, the CDR3 is TGCGCCAGCAGCCAGTGGACAGGGGACGGCTACACCTTC. This chain links TRBV4-3 with TRBJ1-2; TRBD1 aligns across 9 bases. This CDR3 is 13 amino acids long. Trimming at V came to 3 bases and at J to 8 bases, leaving 4 bases not matched to a gene. CDR1 and CDR2 (germline): LGHNA, YSLEER.

The chain has TRBV12-3 or TRBV12-4 and TRBJ1-1, with 11 bases matching TRBD1. V was clipped by 2 bases and J by 1 base; unmatched bases: 12. This CDR3 region has 19 residues. The CDR3: CASSLTPDRGPRANTEAFF. DNA for the CDR3: TGTGCCAGCAGTTTAACCCCGGACAGGGGGCCCAGGGCGAACACTGAAGCTTTCTTT.

V is TRBV20-1 and J is TRBJ2-5; 10 positions match TRBD2. V lost 0 bases, J lost 4 bases, and 5 bases stayed unmatched. The germline V gene has CDR1 DFQATT and CDR2 SNEGSKA (reference sequence). The CDR3 has 15 amino acids. Written as DNA, the CDR3 is TGCAGTGCTAGAGATCCCAGGACTAGCGGAGAGACCCAGTACTTC. It codes for CSARDPRTSGETQYF.

The genes are TRBV7-2 and TRBJ2-3, with TRBD2 matching over 7 bases. The CDR3 is 17 amino acids. Germline V gene data show CDR1 as SGHTA and CDR2 as FQGNSA. The junction had 13 bases not matched to a gene; V was cut back by 5 bases and J by 2 bases. The DNA for the CDR3 is TGTGCCAGCAGCCCGGGCGAGCGGGGCGCGTACACAGATACGCAGTATTTT. It codes for CASSPGERGAYTDTQYF.

Regarding this clonotype: One end of the junction fails to match germline, which may point to a read error. The chain links TRBV6-2 or TRBV6-3 to TRBJ2-1; 13 nucleotides align to TRBD2. Germline V gives CDR1 MNHEY, CDR2 SVGEGT. The CDR3 runs 12 residues. The DNA of the CDR3 is TGTGCCAGCAGCCCCAGGACTAGCGGGGGCTACTTC. Translating it yields CASSPRTSGGYF.

The J gene is TRBJ1-1, the V gene TRBV29-1; 9 positions match TRBD1. CDR1 is SQVTM, CDR2 ANQGSEA, per germline. Trimming at V came to 3 bases and at J to 5 bases, leaving 10 bases not matched to a gene. The CDR3 covers 15 residues. The CDR3 nucleotides read TGCAGCGTTGAGGGCAAACAGGGGGCGCAGACTGAAGCTTTCTTT. Amino acid sequence: CSVEGKQGAQTEAFF.

For the CDR3, the DNA is TGCAGCGTTGAAGCTGGGCGGGTCGCTGGGGACACCGGGGAGCTGTTTTTT. This sequence encodes CSVEAGRVAGDTGELFF. The genes are TRBV29-1 and TRBJ2-2, with a weak D call TRBD2 (5 bases). Per the germline V gene, CDR1 is SQVTM and CDR2 is ANQGSEA. V was pared by 1 base and J by 3 bases, with 18 bases between. This CDR3 is built from 17 residues.

The chain recombines TRBV2 with TRBJ2-5; a possible D gene is TRBD2 (6 bases). Looked up from germline, CDR1 is SNHLY and CDR2 is FYNNEI. The CDR3 runs 15 residues. The ends were cut back, 3 bases at V and 2 bases at J, with 13 bases in the middle. CDR3 sequence: CASSDRGDWQETQYF. CDR3 nucleotides: TGTGCCAGCAGTGATCGCGGGGACTGGCAAGAGACCCAGTACTTC.

The J gene is TRBJ2-3, the V gene TRBV29-1; D not resolved. Germline CDR1 reads SQVTM; CDR2 reads ANQGSEA. Between the trimmed V and J ends, which lost 4 bases and 2 bases, there was a span of 13 bases. This CDR3 comprises 14 residues. CDR3 protein: CSVGGNRNTDTQYF. CDR3 DNA sequence: TGCAGCGTTGGGGGTAACAGAAACACAGATACGCAGTATTTT.

This clonotype came up a few times. This rearrangement joins TRBV20-1 to TRBJ2-2, with D possibly being TRBD1 (5 bases). Germline assignment: CDR1 DFQATT and CDR2 SNEGSKA (reference sequence). Trimming removed 2 bases at V and 3 bases at J, with 7 bases between. This CDR3 is built from 13 residues. The CDR3 coding sequence is TGCAGTGCTAGACGGACACACACCGGGGAGCTGTTTTTT. Translating gives CSARRTHTGELFF.

This clonotype was found a few times. The chain links TRBV20-1 to TRBJ2-3, with D tentatively TRBD2 (5 bases). The CDR3 is made up of 14 amino acids. The germline gives CDR1 DFQATT, CDR2 SNEGSKA (reference sequence). The V end was cut by 1 base, the J end by 1 base, with 9 bases between. CDR3 amino acids: CSARGPGGTDTQYF. The DNA for the CDR3 is TGCAGTGCTAGAGGACCCGGGGGCACAGATACGCAGTATTTT.

This clonotype was found a few times. The chain couples TRBV6-6 to TRBJ1-1, with D hard to call. This CDR3 has 14 residues. The V end was cut by 4 bases, the J end by 3 bases, with 12 bases between. The germline CDR1 and CDR2 sequences are MNHNY and SVGAGI (reference sequence). CDR3 amino acids: CASSSDGADTEAFF. CDR3 in DNA: TGTGCCAGCAGTTCGGACGGAGCGGACACTGAAGCTTTCTTT.

This clonotype was picked up a small number of times. The gene calls are TRBV29-1 and TRBJ1-1; D may be TRBD1 (6 bases). Trimming left V 6 bases short and J 4 bases short, with 15 bases between. The germline CDR1 and CDR2 sequences are SQVTM and ANQGSEA. This CDR3 has 13 residues. The DNA of the CDR3 is TGCAGCGTCCCCATAGGGGGGGCCACTGAAGCTTTCTTT. Its translation: CSVPIGGATEAFF.

This clonotype appeared a few times. The V gene is TRBV7-2, the J gene TRBJ2-7; D possibly uses TRBD1 or TRBD2 (5 bases each). Per the germline V gene, CDR1 is SGHTA and CDR2 is FQGNSA. The V gene lost 4 bases and the J gene lost 5 bases, with 9 bases spanning the gap. The CDR3 is made up of 12 amino acids. In nucleotides, the CDR3 is TGTGCCAGCAGCTATTGGGGGAACGAGCAGTACTTC. Translated, it gives CASSYWGNEQYF.

The V gene is TRBV19, the J gene TRBJ1-2; maybe TRBD1 (5 bases). Germline V gives CDR1 LNHDA, CDR2 SQIVND (reference sequence). The CDR3 has 16 amino acids. V lost 6 bases and J 0 bases, leaving 17 bases between the germline ends. The CDR3 bases are TGTGCCAGTAGCCCTCGACAGTTTAGAGCTAACTATGGCTACACCTTC. It codes for CASSPRQFRANYGYTF.

This chain joins TRBV7-9 and TRBJ1-5; D ambiguous. V shed 3 bases and J shed 9 bases, with 12 bases lying between them. Germline V lookup: CDR1 SEHNR, CDR2 FQNEAQ (reference sequence). CDR3 size: 13 residues. CDR3 bases: TGTGCCAGCAGCTTGGGTACTGGGAGGCCCCAGCATTTT. This codes for CASSLGTGRPQHF.

A few counts support this clonotype. The V call is TRBV15, the J call TRBJ2-7, with TRBD2 identical over 13 bases. Per the germline V gene, CDR1 is LNHNV and CDR2 is YYDKDF (reference sequence). The CDR3 extends over 16 amino acids. The V gene end was trimmed by 5 bases and the J gene end by 3 bases; junction bases not matched to a gene: 7. CDR3 coding DNA: TGTGCCACCAGCGGGGGACTAGCGGGATCGGTCTACGAGCAGTACTTC. The encoded protein is CATSGGLAGSVYEQYF. Supplemented by reference TRBV15 and TRBJ2-7, the full variable domain reads DAMVIQNPRYQVTQFGKPVTLSCSQTLNHNVMYWYQQKSSQAPKLLFHYYDKDFNNEADTPDNFQSRRPNTSFCFLDIRSPGLGDTAMYLCATSGGLAGSVYEQYFGPGTRLTVT.

Ten or more counts support this clonotype. The V gene is TRBV6-2 or TRBV6-3, the J gene TRBJ1-1; D unresolved. Trimming removed 6 bases at V and 7 bases at J, with 18 bases between. Germline CDR1 is MNHEY and CDR2 is SVGEGT. The CDR3 has 14 residues. This CDR3 is CASSHALFRGEAFF. As DNA, the CDR3 is TGTGCCAGCAGCCATGCCTTGTTCAGAGGTGAAGCTTTCTTT.

This chain connects TRBV6-5 to TRBJ2-5; 13 bases are shared with TRBD2. V trimming: 2 bases; J trimming: 5 bases; junction bases outside the gene matches: 2. The germline gives CDR1 MNHEY, CDR2 SVGAGI. The length of the CDR3 is 15 residues. The CDR3 nucleotides read TGTGCCAGCAGTTACGGACTAGCGGGGGTGGAGACCCAGTACTTC. Protein: CASSYGLAGVETQYF.